A selection of T cell receptor beta chains follows, all from one sample in a study of post-analysis software for immune sequencing data. TCRdb re-analysed the PCR reads in MiXCR, keeping a single row per CDR3 protein. The sample contains hundreds of thousands of distinct CDR3 sequences, 30% of which appear only once. The sample consisted of blood. Source of these receptors: a girl under 18 with multiple sclerosis. CDR3s include the opening cysteine and the closing phenylalanine or tryptophan.

CDR3aa: CASSEETGGYGYTF
v_gene: TRBV4-1
len: 14
j_gene: TRBJ1-2

CDR3aa: CASSPRRQVGADTQYF
v_gene: TRBV5-8
len: 16
j_gene: TRBJ2-3

CDR3aa: CASSVGESANTGELFF
v_gene: TRBV9
len: 16
j_gene: TRBJ2-2

CDR3aa: CSAADRARGGYTF
v_gene: TRBV20-1
len: 13
j_gene: TRBJ1-2

CDR3aa: CSARGWAPGGPNEQFF
v_gene: TRBV20-1
len: 16
j_gene: TRBJ2-1

CDR3aa: CASSRWVTEAFF
v_gene: TRBV5-6
len: 12
j_gene: TRBJ1-1

CDR3aa: CASSQGLGDANYGYTF
v_gene: TRBV4-2
len: 16
j_gene: TRBJ1-2

CDR3aa: CASSSRLGDLTEQYF
v_gene: TRBV9
len: 15
j_gene: TRBJ2-7

CDR3aa: CASSKDRGPYEQYF
v_gene: TRBV7-2
len: 14
j_gene: TRBJ2-7

CDR3aa: CAISVVNQETQYF
v_gene: TRBV10-3
len: 13
j_gene: TRBJ2-5

CDR3aa: CASSLSYGPFGANEQFF
v_gene: TRBV28
len: 17
j_gene: TRBJ2-1

CDR3aa: CSVEEGFDEQFF
v_gene: TRBV29-1
len: 12
j_gene: TRBJ2-1

CDR3aa: CASSPPGRGLSEAFF
v_gene: TRBV6-2/TRBV6-3
len: 15
j_gene: TRBJ1-1

CDR3aa: CASSLTTGPADTQYF
v_gene: TRBV7-2
len: 15
j_gene: TRBJ2-3

CDR3aa: CASSPESDTQYF
v_gene: TRBV2
len: 12
j_gene: TRBJ2-3

CDR3aa: CASSPRTGESYNEQFF
v_gene: TRBV9
len: 16
j_gene: TRBJ2-1

CDR3aa: CASSLSGADTQYF
v_gene: TRBV19
len: 13
j_gene: TRBJ2-3

CDR3aa: CASSQNQGDEQFF
v_gene: TRBV4-1
len: 13
j_gene: TRBJ2-1

CDR3aa: CAISELNSGANVLTF
v_gene: TRBV10-3
len: 15
j_gene: TRBJ2-6

CDR3aa: CASSSPGWAHEQYF
v_gene: TRBV28
len: 14
j_gene: TRBJ2-7

CDR3aa: CSTTGNYGYTF
v_gene: TRBV29-1
len: 11
j_gene: TRBJ1-2

CDR3aa: CSVATPGQTFFNEQFF
v_gene: TRBV29-1
len: 16
j_gene: TRBJ2-1

CDR3aa: CASSSRLRTGENSPLHF
v_gene: TRBV7-8
len: 17
j_gene: TRBJ1-6

CDR3aa: CASSRHETGNYGYTF
v_gene: TRBV4-3
len: 15
j_gene: TRBJ1-2

CDR3aa: CSARSGSPLHF
v_gene: TRBV20-1
len: 11
j_gene: TRBJ1-6

CDR3aa: CASSSGGVWNTEAFF
v_gene: TRBV6-5
len: 15
j_gene: TRBJ1-1

CDR3aa: CSARRGRENTEAFF
v_gene: TRBV20-1
len: 14
j_gene: TRBJ1-1

CDR3aa: CSVTGGTEAFF
v_gene: TRBV29-1
len: 11
j_gene: TRBJ1-1